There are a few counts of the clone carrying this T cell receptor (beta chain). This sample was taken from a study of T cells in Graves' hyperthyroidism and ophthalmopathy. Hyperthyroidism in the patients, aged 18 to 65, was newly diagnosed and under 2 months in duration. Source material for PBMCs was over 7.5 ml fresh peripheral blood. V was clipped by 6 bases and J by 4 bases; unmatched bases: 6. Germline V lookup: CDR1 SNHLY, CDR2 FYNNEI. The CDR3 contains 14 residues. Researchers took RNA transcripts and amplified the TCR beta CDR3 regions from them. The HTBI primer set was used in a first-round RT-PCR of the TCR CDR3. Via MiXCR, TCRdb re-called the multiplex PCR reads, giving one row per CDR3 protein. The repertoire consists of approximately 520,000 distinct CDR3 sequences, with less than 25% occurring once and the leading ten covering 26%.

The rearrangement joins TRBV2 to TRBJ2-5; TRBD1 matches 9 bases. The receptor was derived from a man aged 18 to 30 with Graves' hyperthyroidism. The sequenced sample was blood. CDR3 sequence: CASRTDRGGETQYF. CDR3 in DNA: TGTGCCAGCAGGACGGACAGGGGAGGAGAGACCCAGTACTTC.